Listed below are T cell receptor beta chains from one sample, sequenced in a study of blood T cell repertoires in COVID-19. Profiling relied on immunoSEQ multiplex PCR, and the TCRdb table lists in-frame clones only, not all of them. The table shows over 200,000 clones, with roughly 80% occurring only once. The sequencing input was peripheral blood. Source of these receptors: a human donor in a cohort sampled during active COVID-19. Both conserved end residues are trimmed from each CDR3.

len,v_gene,CDR3aa
16,TRBV27,ASSLYGVGDRGLTEAF
9,TRBV20-1,SGRTQGEAF
14,TRBV7-2,ASSSPSGGRNQPQH
12,TRBV25-1,ASKGRGKNYGYT
15,TRBV7-9,ASSQNTGTSFRNEQF
16,TRBV6-2/TRBV6-3,ASSSNQPGQGAAQPQH
11,TRBV2,ATMPGGYNEQF
11,TRBV18,ASSSGTPPLQY
11,TRBV25-1,ATTGRSSYEQY
14,TRBV6-6,ASSYSYGQYNEKLF
10,TRBV6-5,ASHGGGAGYT
13,TRBV7-9,ASSLDSTGGQPQH
12,TRBV6-5,ASGKQGSLDGYT
12,TRBV7-9,ASSGPTGLPEAF
11,TRBV27,ASSLISYGEQF
15,TRBV7-2,ASSLGGLAGISYEQY
15,TRBV28,ASSLWTSDRGNYGYT
13,TRBV5-1,ASSPDGRGNEKLF